Each of the 22 T cell receptor beta chains below was sequenced from the same sample in a study of CD8+ T cells in alopecia areata. As to treatment: oral pan-JAK inhibitor, 5-10 mg twice daily. cDNA reverse transcribed from extracted RNA served as the sequencing template. Only in-frame clones appear in the TCRdb table, and some are missing; sequencing was by immunoSEQ multiplex PCR. The data contain roughly 190,000 clones, approximately 57% of them singletons. The specimen comprised CD4+ T cells sorted from blood, sampled at week 24, from a patient treated with tofacitinib. Receptor source: a human donor with alopecia areata.

The chain has TRBV4-3 and TRBJ1-5, with no clear D. The CDR3 runs to 13 residues. Per the germline V gene, CDR1 is LGHNA and CDR2 is YSLEER. V gave up 3 bases and J gave up 7 bases, with 10 bases separating them. The CDR3 is CASSQSLGQPQHF. In DNA, the CDR3 is TGCGCCAGCAGCCAGTCCCTCGGGCAGCCCCAGCATTTT.

This clone showed up just once. The CDR3 sequence is CATSIGGVNTEAFF. The CDR3 DNA follows: TGTGCCACCAGTATAGGGGGCGTGAACACTGAAGCTTTCTTT. The chain combines TRBV15 with TRBJ1-1; 7 bases align to TRBD1. This CDR3 spans 14 amino acids. Trimming cost V 6 bases and J 0 bases; bases outside gene matches: 4. Germline CDR1 is LNHNV and CDR2 is YYDKDF (reference sequence).

As for this clone: This same CDR3 is encoded by further DNA sequences in the sample. This chain joins TRBV25-1 and TRBJ2-7, with D hard to call. This CDR3 is 11 amino acids long. V lost 2 bases and J lost 7, with 6 bases in between. Germline assignment: CDR1 MGHDK and CDR2 SYGVNS. The CDR3 region is CASSELAEQYF. Written as DNA, the CDR3 is TGTGCCAGCAGTGAACTCGCGGAGCAGTACTTC.

In the case of this clone: This sample includes further DNA sequences coding for the same CDR3. The rearrangement uses TRBV29-1 and TRBJ2-1; tentative D call: TRBD1 (7 bases). There are 14 residues in the CDR3. Germline V gives CDR1 SQVTM, CDR2 ANQGSEA. V was trimmed by 6 bases and J by 0 bases, leaving 12 bases between them. CDR3 region: CSVEGQSSYNEQFF. In DNA, the CDR3 is TGCAGCGTGGAGGGACAGAGCTCCTACAATGAGCAGTTCTTC.

The rearrangement joins TRBV5-6 to TRBJ2-7, with a possible D match to TRBD2 (5 bases). The ends were cut back, 5 bases at V and 6 bases at J, with 15 bases in the middle. The length of the CDR3 is 13 residues. The V gene's germline CDR1 is SGHDT and CDR2 YYEEEE. Here the CDR3 reads CASSPRVSLEQYF. In nucleotides, the CDR3 is TGTGCCAGCAGTCCGAGGGTTTCCCTCGAGCAGTACTTC.

This chain joins TRBV29-1 and TRBJ1-2; tentative D call: TRBD1 (6 bases). Trimming cost V 3 bases and J 4 bases, with 12 bases left between them. The germline gives CDR1 SQVTM, CDR2 ANQGSEA. The CDR3 consists of 13 residues. In DNA form, the CDR3 reads TGCAGCGTTGAGGGCAGGGGCCCCTATGGCTACACCTTC. This translates into CSVEGRGPYGYTF.

The chain uses TRBV29-1 and TRBJ1-2, with TRBD1 identical over 7 bases. The CDR3 spans 11 residues. V gave up 5 bases and J gave up 10 bases; unmatched junction bases: 7. Germline values: CDR1 SQVTM, CDR2 ANQGSEA. CDR3 nucleotides: TGCAGCGTTACGACAGGGAGGGTCTACACCTTC. Protein product: CSVTTGRVYTF.

This chain uses TRBV5-6 with TRBJ1-5; D is possibly TRBD1 (5 bases). CDR1 SGHDT and CDR2 YYEEEE come from the germline V gene. Deletions cut 5 bases from V and 6 bases from J, with 12 bases between. The CDR3 sequence is 13 residues long. In DNA form, the CDR3 reads TGTGCCAGCAGTGATCAGGGTTTTCAGCCCCAGCATTTT. Encoded protein: CASSDQGFQPQHF.

The V gene is TRBV29-1, the J gene TRBJ1-1; 11 nucleotides match TRBD1. The germline CDR1 and CDR2 sequences are SQVTM and ANQGSEA. Germline trimming cut 7 bases from V and 4 bases from J; bases unmatched to any gene: 8. The CDR3 has 14 amino acids. CDR3 nucleotides: TGCAGCGCATGGACAGGGGGCCCCGGCACTGAAGCTTTCTTT. It is translated as CSAWTGGPGTEAFF.

The chain joins TRBV2 to TRBJ2-2; 11 bases are a match to TRBD2. Germline lookup yields CDR1 SNHLY and CDR2 FYNNEI. The CDR3 totals 14 residues. V was pared by 5 bases and J by 6 bases, with 2 bases of the junction left unmatched. The CDR3 sequence: CASSKLAGAGELFF. The CDR3 nucleotides are TGTGCCAGCAGTAAACTAGCGGGGGCCGGGGAGCTGTTTTTT.

The gene calls are TRBV4-3 and TRBJ2-1, with 9 bases aligning to TRBD2. V lost 5 bases to trimming and J lost 4 bases; unmatched junction nucleotides: 6. This CDR3 has 15 amino acids. From germline, CDR1 is LGHNA and CDR2 YSLEER. The CDR3 sequence is CASSVSSGGYNEQFF. DNA of the CDR3: TGCGCCAGCAGCGTCAGTAGCGGGGGATACAATGAGCAGTTCTTC.

The chain recombines TRBV12-5 with TRBJ1-1, with 9 nucleotides matching TRBD1. CDR1 and CDR2 from the germline V gene are LGHNT and FRNRAP. The CDR3 spans 12 residues. V shed 2 bases, J shed 11 bases, and the junction held 3 bases outside the gene matches. The CDR3 loop reads CASGLQQGAAFF. CDR3 in DNA: TGTGCTAGTGGTTTGCAACAGGGGGCGGCTTTCTTT.

This clone appeared a few times. The V gene is TRBV29-1, the J gene TRBJ2-3; 10 bases align to TRBD2. V trimming: 6 bases; J trimming: 2 bases; junction bases outside the gene matches: 2. The germline CDR1 and CDR2 sequences are SQVTM and ANQGSEA. CDR3 length equals 13 residues. In nucleotides, the CDR3 is TGCAGCGTACTAGCGGGGATCACAGATACGCAGTATTTT. Translation gives CSVLAGITDTQYF.

This chain joins TRBV23-1 and TRBJ1-5, with unresolved D. TRBV23-1 is classed as an ORF, of uncertain function. Deletions cut 4 bases from V and 6 bases from J, with 7 bases between. The CDR3 is made up of 12 amino acids. The CDR3 nucleotides read TGCGCCAGCAGTCCGTCGGTTCAGCCCCAGCATTTT. It translates to CASSPSVQPQHF.

This chain uses TRBV30 with TRBJ1-6; the match to TRBD1 covers 10 bases. Germline V gene sequence: CDR1 GTSNPN, CDR2 SVGIG (reference sequence). V was pared by 7 bases and J by 5 bases, with 2 bases of the junction left unmatched. The CDR3 spans 13 residues. This CDR3 is CASTGGDNSPLHF. Written as DNA, the CDR3 is TGTGCCTCGACAGGGGGCGATAATTCACCCCTCCACTTT.

This clone was counted only a few times. The V gene is TRBV4-3, the J gene TRBJ2-2; D is unresolved. Deletions cut 2 bases from V and 5 bases from J, with 12 bases between. Germline V gene sequence: CDR1 LGHNA, CDR2 YSLEER. This CDR3 has 15 amino acids. In nucleotides, the CDR3 is TGCGCCAGCAGCCAAATGACGAGTGGAACCGGGGAGCTGTTTTTT. Residues: CASSQMTSGTGELFF.

This sequence joins TRBV29-1 and TRBJ1-1, with TRBD1 identical over 7 bases. Germline V gene lookup returns CDR1 SQVTM and CDR2 ANQGSEA. The CDR3 is 14 residues long. The J segment lost 6 bases and the V segment lost 6 bases, leaving 13 bases of the junction unmatched. The CDR3 coding sequence is TGCAGCGTCGTTGGACAGGCAGAACTGGCTGAAGCTTTCTTT. This gives the protein CSVVGQAELAEAFF.

The rearrangement links TRBV6-5 to TRBJ1-2; TRBD1 aligns across 9 bases. Germline CDR1 and CDR2: MNHEY and SVGAGI. With V trimmed by 5 bases and J by 8 bases, 3 bases remained unmatched. CDR3 length: 12 residues. The CDR3 spells CASSRQGDGYTF. The CDR3 coding sequence is TGTGCCAGCAGTCGACAGGGGGACGGCTACACCTTC.

The chain couples TRBV5-6 to TRBJ2-3; 14 bases agree with TRBD2. Germline loops: CDR1 SGHDT, CDR2 YYEEEE. The CDR3 runs to 18 residues. Unmatched junction bases numbered 9, after V lost 4 bases and J lost 2 bases. The DNA for the CDR3 is TGTGCCAGCAGCCATCGCGGGACTAGCGGGGGACACACAGATACGCAGTATTTT. Protein product: CASSHRGTSGGHTDTQYF.

The chain has TRBV19 and TRBJ1-2; the match to TRBD1 covers 10 bases. Germline V lookup: CDR1 LNHDA, CDR2 SQIVND (reference sequence). The length of the CDR3 is 14 residues. V dropped 4 bases and J dropped 3; count of bases not matched to a gene: 2. The CDR3 DNA follows: TGTGCCAGTAGTACCGGACAGGGGGACTATGGCTACACCTTC. This sequence encodes CASSTGQGDYGYTF.

This CDR3 is CSVERRLAGNTDTQYF. The CDR3 coding sequence is TGCAGCGTTGAAAGGCGACTAGCGGGTAACACAGATACGCAGTATTTT. The chain joins TRBV29-1 to TRBJ2-3, with 10 bases aligning to TRBD2. The germline V gene has CDR1 SQVTM and CDR2 ANQGSEA. Trimming removed 2 bases from V and 2 bases from J; junction bases left unmatched: 7. There are 16 residues in the CDR3.

In nucleotides, the CDR3 is TGTGCCTGGAGTCGGACAGGCTATGGCTACACCTTC. Protein: CAWSRTGYGYTF. V usage is TRBV30 and J usage is TRBJ1-2, with TRBD1 identical over 7 bases. The CDR3 sequence is 12 residues long. V gave up 2 bases and J gave up 4 bases; unmatched junction bases: 1. Germline V CDR1 and CDR2: GTSNPN, SVGIG (reference sequence).